Listed below are T cell receptor beta chains from one sample, sequenced in a study of control samples from healthy donors and cancer patients. Data came from immunoSEQ multiplex PCR; TCRdb stores just in-frame clones and leaves some out. The table shows roughly 130,000 clones, with approximately 94% occurring only once. Sequences were obtained from blood. The source is a man between 25 and 39 years old in good health. The CDR3 runs from the conserved cysteine through the conserved F or W. The D gene is left open where the match is weak.

D gene: .; J gene: TRBJ1-4; V gene: TRBV6-2/TRBV6-3; CDR3 protein: CASSSTDLYEKLFF
D gene: .; J gene: TRBJ2-2; V gene: TRBV27; CDR3 protein: CASKGQSPTGELFF
D gene: TRBD2; J gene: TRBJ2-5; V gene: TRBV19; CDR3 protein: CASSLLADQETQYF
D gene: .; J gene: TRBJ2-2; V gene: TRBV24-1; CDR3 protein: CATRARTGELFF
D gene: .; J gene: TRBJ2-1; V gene: TRBV29-1; CDR3 protein: CSVERDYEQFF
D gene: .; J gene: TRBJ2-5; V gene: TRBV6-2/TRBV6-3; CDR3 protein: CASSYSDGETQYF
D gene: .; J gene: TRBJ1-1; V gene: TRBV7-9; CDR3 protein: CASRSETMNTEAFF
D gene: .; J gene: TRBJ2-7; V gene: TRBV7-9; CDR3 protein: CASRNLDYEQYF
D gene: .; J gene: TRBJ2-1; V gene: TRBV29-1; CDR3 protein: CSVESGNEQFF
D gene: TRBD1; J gene: TRBJ1-2; V gene: TRBV7-9; CDR3 protein: CASSSGQRVSFLNYGYTF
D gene: .; J gene: TRBJ2-1; V gene: TRBV30; CDR3 protein: CAWSSGSSYNEQFF
D gene: .; J gene: TRBJ1-5; V gene: TRBV18; CDR3 protein: CASSPAGGYQPQHF
D gene: .; J gene: TRBJ2-2; V gene: TRBV5-1; CDR3 protein: CASSLPGELFF
D gene: .; J gene: TRBJ1-1; V gene: TRBV7-2; CDR3 protein: CASSFTGTPGSEAFF
D gene: TRBD2; J gene: TRBJ2-4; V gene: TRBV4-1; CDR3 protein: CASSQEAGGRDIQYF
D gene: .; J gene: TRBJ2-4; V gene: TRBV11-3; CDR3 protein: CASSLDGSLALAKNIQYF
D gene: TRBD1; J gene: TRBJ1-5; V gene: TRBV7-2; CDR3 protein: CASSPQGGYSNQPQHF
D gene: .; J gene: TRBJ1-3; V gene: TRBV13; CDR3 protein: CASSSYTGIRGGNTIYF
D gene: .; J gene: TRBJ1-3; V gene: TRBV25-1; CDR3 protein: CASSDPGSGNTIYF
D gene: .; J gene: TRBJ1-2; V gene: TRBV2; CDR3 protein: CASSEGGGYTF
D gene: .; J gene: TRBJ2-3; V gene: TRBV19; CDR3 protein: CACNREGTDTQYF
D gene: TRBD1; J gene: TRBJ1-6; V gene: TRBV6-6; CDR3 protein: CASSYSGTGDSPLHF
D gene: .; J gene: TRBJ2-7; V gene: TRBV15; CDR3 protein: CATSREAFSYEQYF
D gene: .; J gene: TRBJ1-5; V gene: TRBV28; CDR3 protein: CASSRPGYQPQHF
D gene: TRBD2; J gene: TRBJ2-7; V gene: TRBV27; CDR3 protein: CASSLSGGGHHYEQYF
D gene: TRBD1; J gene: TRBJ1-1; V gene: TRBV6-5; CDR3 protein: CASSSQGVGTEAFF
D gene: .; J gene: TRBJ2-3; V gene: TRBV6-2/TRBV6-3; CDR3 protein: CASSSPSVFSTDTQYF
D gene: .; J gene: TRBJ1-5; V gene: TRBV18; CDR3 protein: CASSPGGGSQPQHF
D gene: .; J gene: TRBJ1-2; V gene: TRBV19; CDR3 protein: CASSIGQPDGYTF
D gene: .; J gene: TRBJ1-3; V gene: TRBV6-5; CDR3 protein: CASRRGSGNTIYF
D gene: .; J gene: TRBJ2-2; V gene: TRBV7-9; CDR3 protein: CASSPGRHLPELFF
D gene: .; J gene: TRBJ2-7; V gene: TRBV28; CDR3 protein: CASRRQSTNSYEQYF
D gene: .; J gene: TRBJ2-1; V gene: TRBV29-1; CDR3 protein: CSVEPGESYNEQFF